What follows describes a single T cell receptor (beta chain). The CDR3 sequence is 14 residues long. CDR1 is MNHEY, CDR2 SVGEGT, per germline. The J segment lost 1 base and the V segment lost 5 bases, leaving 1 base of the junction unmatched. This sample was included in a study of blood T cell repertoires in COVID-19. Study-wide context: Sources were T cells, B-cell-depleted T cells, or PBMCs; the material itself was cDNA or gDNA.

In the authors' methods: It was from reference gene primer amplification that nucleated cell counts were estimated. Clones were read by immunoSEQ multiplex PCR, and TCRdb kept only the in-frame ones, dropping some. V, J and clone size are taken as reported in that table, and D and trimming were inferred from the DNA itself. The table records over 200,000 clones, over 75% of them present only once. This TCR was sampled from a man in his fifties with COVID-19, enrolled during active disease. V and J are TRBV6-2 or TRBV6-3 and TRBJ1-5, with 8 bases that match TRBD1. The sequenced sample was peripheral blood. The CDR3 sequence is CASSQGASNQPQHF. In DNA form, the CDR3 reads TGTGCCAGCAGTCAGGGGGCGAGCAATCAGCCCCAGCATTTT.